Each of the 21 T cell receptor beta chains below was sequenced from the same sample in a study of T cell responses to AZD1222 COVID-19 vaccine. Assay used: immunoSEQ multiplex PCR; TCRdb lists only in-frame clones, some missing. Here the sample spans around 150,000 clones, more than 80% being singletons. The sequenced sample was peripheral blood, obtained 28 days after the second AZD1222 dose. These receptors all come from an adult who received the AZD1222 COVID-19 vaccine.

This rearrangement joins TRBV19 to TRBJ2-7, with 10 bases matching TRBD1. CDR1 is LNHDA, CDR2 SQIVND, per germline (reference sequence). V was pared by 5 bases and J by 6 bases, with 4 bases of the junction left unmatched. CDR3 length: 13 amino acids. The DNA for the CDR3 is TGTGCCAGTAGTCCCAGGACAGGGGGCGAGCAGTACTTC. It encodes CASSPRTGGEQYF.

V is TRBV29-1 and J is TRBJ2-1, with 7 bases identical to TRBD1. Germline CDR1 is SQVTM and CDR2 is ANQGSEA. The length of the CDR3 is 17 residues. V was clipped by 7 bases and J by 3 bases; unmatched bases: 18. The CDR3 DNA is TGCAGCGCTGGGGGCCCAGCCGGGACAGATAACTACAATGAGCAGTTCTTC. It translates to CSAGGPAGTDNYNEQFF.

This clone is a singleton in its sample. The chain has TRBV12-3 or TRBV12-4 and TRBJ1-2; 7 positions match TRBD1. The CDR3 spans 13 residues. V was clipped by 6 bases and J by 6 bases; unmatched bases: 7. This CDR3 is CASRTGYNHGYTF. CDR3 sequence (DNA): TGTGCCAGCAGGACAGGGTACAATCATGGCTACACCTTC.

This chain's CDR3 is CAWSASDRDEKLFF. The CDR3 region has the DNA TGTGCCTGGAGCGCTTCGGACAGGGATGAAAAACTGTTTTTT. The V and J genes are TRBV30 and TRBJ1-4; 8 nucleotides line up with TRBD1. The CDR3 runs to 14 residues. CDR1 and CDR2 (germline): GTSNPN, SVGIG (reference sequence). After removal of 3 bases from V and 6 bases from J, the junction contained 6 bases not matched to a gene.

This chain joins TRBV3-1 (or the pseudogene TRBV3-2) and TRBJ2-2; D gene unclear. Trimming stripped 1 base from V and 0 bases from J, with 3 bases between. This CDR3 is built from 14 residues. The germline CDR1 and CDR2 sequences are LGHDT and YNNKEL (reference sequence). CDR3: CASSQVSNTGELFF. CDR3 in DNA: TGTGCCAGCAGCCAAGTCTCGAACACCGGGGAGCTGTTTTTT.

The CDR3 is CASSLGGLGAFGYTF. Here the CDR3 DNA reads TGTGCCAGCAGCTTGGGGGGGCTGGGGGCGTTCGGCTACACCTTC. This chain joins TRBV5-4 and TRBJ1-2; D possibly corresponds to TRBD1 (6 bases). V lost 0 bases and J 8 bases, leaving 17 bases between the germline ends. The CDR3 loop spans 15 amino acids. Germline V gene sequence: CDR1 SGHNT, CDR2 YYREEE (reference sequence). The full variable domain, in which reference TRBV5-4 and TRBJ1-2 provide the parts outside the CDR3, is ETGVTQSPTHLIKTRGQQVTLRCSSQSGHNTVSWYQQALGQGPQFIFQYYREEENGRGNFPPRFSGLQFPNYSSELNVNALELDDSALYLCASSLGGLGAFGYTFGSGTRLTVV.

The J gene is TRBJ2-7, the V gene TRBV21-1; the table's D gene call, TRBD1, was not cross checked with the DNA. TRBV21-1 is deemed a pseudogene. This CDR3 is built from 14 residues. This chain's CDR3 is CASSKAGRTYEQYF. The DNA for the CDR3 is TGTGCCAGCAGCAAAGCGGGCAGGACCTACGAGCAGTACTTC.

The chain carries TRBV27 and TRBJ1-2, with unresolved D. This CDR3 contains 14 residues. Germline V gene lookup returns CDR1 MNHEY and CDR2 SMNVEV (reference sequence). Trimming cost V 3 bases and J 3 bases, with 11 bases left between them. This chain's CDR3 is CASSFRRRDYGYTF. The DNA of the CDR3 is TGTGCCAGCAGTTTCCGCAGAAGGGACTATGGCTACACCTTC.

Only a few counts were recorded for this clone. V usage is TRBV4-2 and J usage is TRBJ2-7, with 8 bases aligning to TRBD2. The CDR3 covers 15 residues. Germline CDR1 is LGHNA and CDR2 is YNFKEQ. The J segment lost 3 bases and the V segment lost 0 bases, leaving 4 bases of the junction unmatched. DNA for the CDR3: TGTGCCAGCAGCCAAGACATCGGGACTAGCTACGAGCAGTACTTC. As protein: CASSQDIGTSYEQYF.

The chain employs TRBV5-1 and TRBJ1-5; a possible D gene is TRBD1 (5 bases). The length of the CDR3 is 15 residues. The V gene's germline CDR1 is SGHRS and CDR2 YFSETQ. V was trimmed by 0 bases and J by 4 bases, leaving 11 bases between them. The CDR3 DNA follows: TGCGCCAGCAGCTTGGAGTCGGGGCAGAATCAGCCCCAGCATTTT. This codes for CASSLESGQNQPQHF.

This chain links TRBV6-5 with TRBJ1-4; 7 bases agree with TRBD1. The germline gives CDR1 MNHEY, CDR2 SVGAGI. V shed 6 bases and J 2 bases; nucleotides not matched to a gene: 6. The CDR3 runs 15 residues. The CDR3 sequence is CASRTGEPTNEKLFF. The CDR3 DNA is TGTGCCAGCAGAACAGGGGAACCTACTAATGAAAAACTGTTTTTT.

A word on this clone: In the same sample, other DNA sequences code for this CDR3. The genes are TRBV14 and TRBJ2-1; D remains ambiguous. This CDR3 spans 13 amino acids. V dropped 1 base and J dropped 4 bases, with 5 bases sitting between them. Germline V gene sequence: CDR1 SGHDN, CDR2 FVKESK. The CDR3 sequence: CASSQGSYNEQFF. CDR3 nucleotides: TGTGCCAGCAGCCAAGGGTCGTACAATGAGCAGTTCTTC.

This chain connects TRBV5-6 to TRBJ1-1; D not resolved. The CDR3 contains 13 residues. The V gene's germline CDR1 is SGHDT and CDR2 YYEEEE. V was clipped by 0 bases and J by 1 base, with 4 bases between them. The CDR3 loop is CASSLGWNTEAFF. In DNA, the CDR3 is TGTGCCAGCAGCTTGGGGTGGAACACTGAAGCTTTCTTT.

This CDR3 is CASGLTPMNTEAFF. CDR3 in DNA: TGTGCTAGTGGTTTGACACCTATGAACACTGAAGCTTTCTTT. V and J are TRBV12-5 and TRBJ1-1; D is ambiguous. The CDR3 has 14 residues. V was pared by 2 bases and J by 0 bases, with 7 bases between. Looked up from germline, CDR1 is LGHNT and CDR2 is FRNRAP.

The rearrangement joins TRBV2 to TRBJ1-2, with 9 bases that match TRBD1. Germline lookup yields CDR1 SNHLY and CDR2 FYNNEI. This CDR3 is built from 15 residues. Trimming took 5 bases from V and 5 from J; bases not matched to a gene: 9. CDR3 coding DNA: TGTGCCAGCAGTTTCGGGACAGGGAACTTATATGGCTACACCTTC. As protein: CASSFGTGNLYGYTF.

The rearrangement joins TRBV5-1 to TRBJ2-7; TRBD1 matches at 7 bases. V lost 0 bases, J lost 3 bases, and 6 bases stayed unmatched. This CDR3 is built from 15 residues. The germline CDR1 and CDR2 sequences are SGHRS and YFSETQ. CDR3 sequence (DNA): TGCGCCAGCAGCTTGGGTCAGGGGGAAATCTACGAGCAGTACTTC. Protein: CASSLGQGEIYEQYF.

The chain recombines TRBV6-4 with TRBJ1-6; D is undetermined. With 6 bases removed from V and 10 bases from J, the gap between germline ends came to 19 bases. The CDR3 covers 15 residues. The germline gives CDR1 MRHNA, CDR2 SNTAGT. For the CDR3, the DNA is TGTGCCAGCAGACCGTCTGAAAGCGTAGGGTCACCCCTCCACTTT. Translating it yields CASRPSESVGSPLHF.

The genes are TRBV21-1 and TRBJ2-7; the DNA was not used to check the table's D call, TRBD2. TRBV21-1 is a known pseudogene. This CDR3 contains 19 residues. CDR3 DNA: TGTGCCAGCAGCAAAGACCGGACTAGCGGGAGGGAGTCCTACTACGAGCAGTACTTC. This translates into CASSKDRTSGRESYYEQYF.

On this clone: Other DNA sequences in this sample translate to the same CDR3. The rearrangement uses TRBV27 and TRBJ2-1, with unresolved D. Trimming removed 6 bases at V and 3 bases at J, with 3 bases between. Germline V gene data show CDR1 as MNHEY and CDR2 as SMNVEV (reference sequence). The CDR3 is 11 amino acids. The CDR3 bases are TGTGCCAGCAGCTACTACAATGAGCAGTTCTTC. It specifies CASSYYNEQFF.

The rearrangement joins TRBV6-1 to TRBJ2-5, with 12 nucleotides matching TRBD2. The V gene's germline CDR1 is MNHNS and CDR2 SASEGT. Unmatched junction bases numbered 4, after V lost 3 bases and J lost 5 bases. This CDR3 has 15 amino acids. CDR3: CASSDLAGGSETQYF. CDR3 sequence (DNA): TGTGCCAGCAGTGATCTAGCGGGAGGGTCTGAGACCCAGTACTTC.

The chain couples TRBV7-9 to TRBJ1-2, with D possibly being TRBD1 (5 bases). This CDR3 is built from 14 residues. CDR1 and CDR2 from the germline V gene are SEHNR and FQNEAQ (reference sequence). Trimming stripped 2 bases from V and 0 bases from J, with 7 bases between. CDR3 in amino acids: CASSLQQANYGYTF. The CDR3 coding sequence is TGTGCCAGCAGCTTACAACAGGCTAACTATGGCTACACCTTC.